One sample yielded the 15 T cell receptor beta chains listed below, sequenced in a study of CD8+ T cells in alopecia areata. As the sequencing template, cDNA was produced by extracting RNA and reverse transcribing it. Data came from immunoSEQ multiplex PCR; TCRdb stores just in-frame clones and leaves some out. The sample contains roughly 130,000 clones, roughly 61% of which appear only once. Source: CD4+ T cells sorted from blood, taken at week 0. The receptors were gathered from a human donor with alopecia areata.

The CDR3 nucleotides are TGTGCCTGGAAATTGGACAGGCGTTTGAGCTACACCTTC. This translates into CAWKLDRRLSYTF. The chain has TRBV30 and TRBJ1-2; 7 nucleotides agree with TRBD1. Germline V lookup: CDR1 GTSNPN, CDR2 SVGIG (reference sequence). The CDR3 is made up of 13 amino acids. J was trimmed by 9 bases and V by 4 bases; bases with no gene match: 11.

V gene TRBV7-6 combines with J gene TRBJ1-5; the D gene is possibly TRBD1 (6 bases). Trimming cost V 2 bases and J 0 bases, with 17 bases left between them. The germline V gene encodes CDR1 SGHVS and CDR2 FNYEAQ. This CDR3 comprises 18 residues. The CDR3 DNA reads TGTGCCAGCAGCTTAAGGGGGTACTTAAAGAATAGCAATCAGCCCCAGCATTTT. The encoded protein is CASSLRGYLKNSNQPQHF.

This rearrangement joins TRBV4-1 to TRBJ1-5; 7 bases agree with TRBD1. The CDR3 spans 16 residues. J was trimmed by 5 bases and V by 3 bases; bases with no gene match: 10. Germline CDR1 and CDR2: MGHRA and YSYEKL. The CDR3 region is CASSQSAGTAYQPQHF. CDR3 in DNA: TGCGCCAGCAGCCAGTCGGCAGGGACAGCTTATCAGCCCCAGCATTTT.

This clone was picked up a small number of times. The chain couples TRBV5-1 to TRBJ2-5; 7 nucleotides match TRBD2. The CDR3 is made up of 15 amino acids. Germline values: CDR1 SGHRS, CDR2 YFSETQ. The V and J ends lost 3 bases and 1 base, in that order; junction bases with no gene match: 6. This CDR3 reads CASSSSGAFQETQYF. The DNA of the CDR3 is TGCGCCAGCAGCTCTAGCGGAGCTTTCCAAGAGACCCAGTACTTC.

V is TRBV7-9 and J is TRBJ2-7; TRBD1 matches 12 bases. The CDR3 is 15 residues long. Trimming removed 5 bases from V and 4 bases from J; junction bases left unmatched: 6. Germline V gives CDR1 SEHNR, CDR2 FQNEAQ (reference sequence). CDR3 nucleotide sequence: TGTGCCAGCAGCCGACGGGACAGGGGGCCGTACGAGCAGTACTTC. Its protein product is CASSRRDRGPYEQYF. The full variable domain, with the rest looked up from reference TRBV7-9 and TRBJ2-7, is DTGVSQNPRHKITKRGQNVTFRCDPISEHNRLYWYRQTLGQGPEFLTYFQNEAQLEKSRLLSDRFSAERPKGSFSTLEIQRTEQGDSAMYLCASSRRDRGPYEQYFGPGTRLTVT.

CDR3 sequence (DNA): TGTGCCAGCAGTTTATTAGCTAGCGGGAGCACAGATACGCAGTATTTT. Translation: CASSLLASGSTDTQYF. This sequence joins TRBV27 and TRBJ2-3, with 8 bases lining up with TRBD2. This CDR3 is built from 16 residues. Losses at the gene ends were 1 base for V and 0 bases for J; bases not matched to a gene: 3. Per germline, CDR1 MNHEY and CDR2 SMNVEV (reference sequence).

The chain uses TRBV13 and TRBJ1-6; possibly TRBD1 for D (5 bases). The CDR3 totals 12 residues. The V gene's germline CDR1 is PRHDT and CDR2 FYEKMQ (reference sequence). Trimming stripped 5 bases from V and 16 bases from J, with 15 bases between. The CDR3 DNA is TGTGCCAGCAGCCCTGGGCGGGACGCTCTCCACTTT. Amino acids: CASSPGRDALHF.

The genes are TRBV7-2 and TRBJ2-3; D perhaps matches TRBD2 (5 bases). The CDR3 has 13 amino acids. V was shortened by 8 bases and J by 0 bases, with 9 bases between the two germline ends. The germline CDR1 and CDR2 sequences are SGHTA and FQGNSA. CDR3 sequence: CASGSRSTDTQYF. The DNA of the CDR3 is TGTGCCAGCGGGAGCCGAAGCACAGATACGCAGTATTTT.

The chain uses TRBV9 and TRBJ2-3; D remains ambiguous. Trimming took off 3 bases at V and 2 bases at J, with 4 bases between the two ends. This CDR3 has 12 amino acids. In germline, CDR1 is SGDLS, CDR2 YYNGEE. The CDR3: CASSAHTDTQYF. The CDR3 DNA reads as TGTGCCAGCAGCGCCCACACAGATACGCAGTATTTT.

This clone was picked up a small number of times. The CDR3 DNA reads TGTGCCAGTAGTACAAACAGGGCAACGAGTGGGGAGCAGTTCTTC. It encodes CASSTNRATSGEQFF. V and J are TRBV19 and TRBJ2-1; maybe TRBD1 (6 bases). The CDR3 covers 15 residues. CDR1 LNHDA and CDR2 SQIVND come from the germline V gene (reference sequence). V was pared by 4 bases and J by 10 bases, with 20 bases between.

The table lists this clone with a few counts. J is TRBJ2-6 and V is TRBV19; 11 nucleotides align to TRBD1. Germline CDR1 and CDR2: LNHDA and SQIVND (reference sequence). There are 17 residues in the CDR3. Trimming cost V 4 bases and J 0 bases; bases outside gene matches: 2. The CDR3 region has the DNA TGTGCCAGTAGTACCGGGACAGGGGGCTCTGGGGCCAACGTCCTGACTTTC. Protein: CASSTGTGGSGANVLTF.

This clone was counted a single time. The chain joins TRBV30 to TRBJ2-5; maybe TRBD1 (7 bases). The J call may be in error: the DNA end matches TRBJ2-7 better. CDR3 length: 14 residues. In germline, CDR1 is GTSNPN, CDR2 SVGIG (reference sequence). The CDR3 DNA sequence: TGTGCCTGGAGTGTAGGTCAGGGGGGCTACGAGCAGTACTTC. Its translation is CAWSVGQGGYEQYF.

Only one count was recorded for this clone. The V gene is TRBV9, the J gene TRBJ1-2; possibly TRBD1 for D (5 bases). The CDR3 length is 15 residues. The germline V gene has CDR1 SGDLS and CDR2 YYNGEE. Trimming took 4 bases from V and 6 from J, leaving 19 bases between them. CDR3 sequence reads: CASSRAGLRPNGYTF. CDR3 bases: TGTGCCAGCAGCCGCGCAGGGCTACGACCCAATGGCTACACCTTC.

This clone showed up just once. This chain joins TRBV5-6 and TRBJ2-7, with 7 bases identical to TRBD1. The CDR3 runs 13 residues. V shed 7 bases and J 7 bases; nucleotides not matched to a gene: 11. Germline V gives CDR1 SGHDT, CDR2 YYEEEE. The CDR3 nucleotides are TGTGCCAGCCAACTTGAGGGGGCGGAAGAGCAGTACTTC. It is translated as CASQLEGAEEQYF.

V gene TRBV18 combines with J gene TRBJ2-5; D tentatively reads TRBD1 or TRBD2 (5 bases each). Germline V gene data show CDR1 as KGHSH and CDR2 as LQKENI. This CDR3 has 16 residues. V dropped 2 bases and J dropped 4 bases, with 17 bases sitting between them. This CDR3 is CASSPVGGTAIETQYF. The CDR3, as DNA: TGTGCCAGCTCACCAGTTGGGGGAACCGCCATAGAGACCCAGTACTTC.